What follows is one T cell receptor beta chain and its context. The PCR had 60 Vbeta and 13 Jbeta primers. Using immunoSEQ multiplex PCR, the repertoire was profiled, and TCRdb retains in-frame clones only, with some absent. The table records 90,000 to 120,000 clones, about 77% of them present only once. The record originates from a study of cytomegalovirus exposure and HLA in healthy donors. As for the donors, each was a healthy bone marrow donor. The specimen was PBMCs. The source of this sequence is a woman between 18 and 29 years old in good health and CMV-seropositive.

The CDR3, as DNA: TGTGCCAGCAGCTTAGAGCCCGGGAATCAGCCCCAGCATTTT. Its protein product is CASSLEPGNQPQHF. J is TRBJ1-5 and V is TRBV11-3; no definite D call. Deletions cut 0 bases from V and 4 bases from J, with 7 bases between. Germline loops: CDR1 SGHNT, CDR2 YENEEA. The CDR3 extends over 14 amino acids. The variable domain in full, with the rest retrieved from reference TRBV11-3 and TRBJ1-5, is EAGVVQSPRYKIIEKKQPVAFWCNPISGHNTLYWYLQNLGQGPELLIRYENEEAVDDSQLPKDRFSAERLKGVDSTLKIQPAELGDSAVYLCASSLEPGNQPQHFGDGTRLSIL.